The present T cell receptor (beta chain) was sequenced within a study of human T cells and chemical hapten exposure (dated by TCRdb to the early 2020s). Regarding the complete study: The libraries were sequenced as a pool, and the TCR yield per sample differed mostly because of small variations in library volumes within the pool. The study tracked peripheral blood TCR repertoire changes in vivo during primary and secondary sensitization to the hapten diphenylcyclopropenone (DPC) in alopecia patients. For every blood RNA sample, sequencing covered both the TCR alpha and TCR beta chains. What the study reported, not specific to this receptor: DPC sensitization did not change the number of TCRs with a frequency above 1 in 1000, and there was no evidence of changes in global repertoire structure. Repeated subsampling changed both the strength of the expansion versus patch-test correlation and the threshold at which that correlation became significant.

The library was made by RACE. The sample was run on a NextSeq 500. During library preparation, unique molecular identifiers were attached to individual cDNA molecules so that TCRs could be counted quantitatively and reproducibly. The authors processed their data as follows. A median of about 87,000 TCRs per sample was observed, with a range of 23,224 to 690,600. V, J and CDR3 annotation of the TCR reads was carried out using the Decombinator software suite. To make PS versus PT1 abundance plots, every sample was subsampled to the same number of TCRs (28,000). TCRs were defined as expanded if absent before sensitization and observed at least eight times at the 2-week time point. TCRdb trimmed the raw reads at Q25, called clones with MiXCR and kept productive beta chains. Identical CDR3 protein sequences are pooled into one entry, listed with their most common genes and DNA. The V and J calls come from TCRdb's annotation, not from the publication. This sample comprises more than 35,000 distinct CDR3 sequences, about 4% of them detected only once. The ten largest clones capture 4.5% to 7% of the sample.

From its cysteine to its phenylalanine, the CDR3 spans 14 amino acids. CDR3 DNA only is kept here, 42 bases in frame from base 1. Via the germline V gene, CDR1 is MDHEN and CDR2 SYDVKM. V drops 4 bases and J drops 11 bases, leaving 19 bases in between. The time point label here, explained by the study, means: healthy volunteer bleed at 6 weeks. Total RNA was extracted from unfractionated whole blood that had been collected in Tempus Blood RNA tubes. A handful of healthy volunteers acted as controls for TCR sequencing and had blood drawn at day 0, 2 weeks and 6 weeks. This clonotype was seen many times. No cognate antigen has been identified for it. No base qualities exist here, and no much larger clone lies one base off it.

The sample was whole blood. This TCR was sampled from a human donor in good health. Some clones in this sample may be carry-over from other donors' samples. The V and J genes are TRBV28 and TRBJ2-3, and the D gene may be TRBD2, 5 bases matching. The CDR3 region: CASSSPPDSRGQYF. The nucleotide sequence reads as follows: TGTGCCAGCAGTTCGCCCCCGGACTCGCGCGGGCAGTATTTT.